Listed here are 17 T cell receptor beta chains from one sample, sequenced in a study of Graves' ophthalmopathy and Graves' hyperthyroidism. Researchers took RNA transcripts and amplified TCR beta CDR3 regions from them. Second-round multiplex PCR came after first-round RT-PCR with HTBI primers. TCRdb called the multiplex PCR reads again in MiXCR, with one record for every CDR3 protein. The sample has about 620,000 distinct CDR3 sequences, 22% seen once. Sequenced: peripheral blood. These receptors were obtained from a woman aged 18 to 35 with stable Graves' hyperthyroidism. Some clones in this sample may be carry-over from other donors' samples.

This clonotype was detected ten times or more. The rearrangement uses TRBV5-1 and TRBJ2-7; D perhaps matches TRBD1 (6 bases). CDR3 length equals 14 residues. Germline loops: CDR1 SGHRS, CDR2 YFSETQ. V gave up 3 bases and J gave up 3 bases, with 13 bases separating them. As DNA, the CDR3 is TGCGCCAGCAGCTCGGCGGACAGTGTCTACGAGCAGTACTTC. This codes for CASSSADSVYEQYF.

Ten or more counts support this clonotype. The rearrangement joins TRBV5-5 to TRBJ1-2, with D unclear. The CDR3 length is 11 residues. Germline lookup yields CDR1 SGHKS and CDR2 YYEKEE (reference sequence). Trimming removed 1 base from V and 4 bases from J, with 2 bases in between. DNA of the CDR3: TGTGCCAGCAGCTTGCGCTATGGCTACACCTTC. Residues: CASSLRYGYTF.

The sample holds many counts of this clonotype. V and J are TRBV6-5 and TRBJ1-2; maybe TRBD1 (6 bases). Per germline, CDR1 MNHEY and CDR2 SVGAGI. V was clipped by 5 bases and J by 3 bases, with 7 bases between them. CDR3 length: 12 residues. This chain's CDR3 is CASSTGYYGYTF. The CDR3 bases are TGTGCCAGCAGTACAGGGTACTATGGCTACACCTTC.

The gene calls are TRBV7-2 and TRBJ2-5, with D perhaps TRBD2 (5 bases). Trimming took off 4 bases at V and 1 base at J, with 16 bases between the two ends. The CDR3 covers 16 residues. CDR1 and CDR2 from the germline V gene are SGHTA and FQGNSA. CDR3 loop: CASSSPRGLLQETQYF. The CDR3 nucleotides read TGTGCCAGCAGCTCCCCTCGAGGACTCCTCCAAGAGACCCAGTACTTC. The full variable domain, its missing parts supplied by reference TRBV7-2 and TRBJ2-5, is GAGVSQSPSNKVTEKGKDVELRCDPISGHTALYWYRQSLGQGLEFLIYFQGNSAPDKSGLPSDRFSAERTGGSVSTLTIQRTQQEDSAVYLCASSSPRGLLQETQYFGPGTRLLVL.

The sample holds many counts of this clonotype. This chain uses TRBV11-2 with TRBJ2-2; D might be TRBD1 (5 bases). V lost 4 bases and J lost 13, with 7 bases in between. CDR3 length: 10 residues. Germline loops: CDR1 SGHAT, CDR2 FQNNGV. The CDR3 DNA sequence: TGTGCCAGCAGCTCTAGGGGGCTGTTTTTT. It is translated as CASSSRGLFF.

The gene calls are TRBV5-4 and TRBJ2-5; 7 positions agree with TRBD1. Germline assignment: CDR1 SGHNT and CDR2 YYREEE (reference sequence). After removal of 1 base from V and 5 bases from J, the junction contained 5 bases not matched to a gene. The CDR3 runs to 14 residues. Written as DNA, the CDR3 is TGTGCCAGCAGCTTGAAAAGGGGGCGGGAGACCCAGTACTTC. Translated: CASSLKRGRETQYF. Together with reference TRBV5-4 and TRBJ2-5, the CDR3 gives the full variable domain: ETGVTQSPTHLIKTRGQQVTLRCSSQSGHNTVSWYQQALGQGPQFIFQYYREEENGRGNFPPRFSGLQFPNYSSELNVNALELDDSALYLCASSLKRGRETQYFGPGTRLLVL.

This clonotype was observed at least ten times. This clone may be a read error of a much larger clone one base away. The chain combines TRBV20-1 with TRBJ2-2, with 7 positions matching TRBD1. Germline values: CDR1 DFQATT, CDR2 SNEGSKA (reference sequence). This CDR3 is 15 amino acids long. CDR3 protein: CSARPQGRNTGELVF. For the CDR3, the DNA is TGCAGTGCTAGGCCACAGGGGCGGAACACCGGGGAGCTGGTTTTT.

This clonotype was seen ten or more times. The rearrangement joins TRBV20-1 to TRBJ1-5, with D possibly being TRBD1 (6 bases). The CDR3 extends over 15 amino acids. Trimming left V 6 bases short and J 1 base short, with 16 bases between. Germline V gene sequence: CDR1 DFQATT, CDR2 SNEGSKA (reference sequence). The CDR3 loop is CSAYSLGQSNQPQHF. Here the CDR3 DNA reads TGCAGTGCGTATTCATTAGGACAGAGCAATCAGCCCCAGCATTTT.

Turning to this clonotype: Since a much larger clone is just one base distant, this may be a read error. V gene TRBV7-9 combines with J gene TRBJ1-6; 9 bases fit TRBD1. This CDR3 is built from 16 residues. The germline V gene encodes CDR1 SEHNR and CDR2 FQNEAQ (reference sequence). CDR3 protein: CASSSPQGARNSHLHF. CDR3 coding DNA: TGTGCCAGCAGCTCACCACAGGGGGCGAGGAATTCACACCTCCACTTT.

This clonotype occurred many times. The chain carries TRBV4-2 and TRBJ1-3; D is unresolved. The CDR3 covers 17 residues. The germline V gene encodes CDR1 LGHNA and CDR2 YNFKEQ. Trimming left V 0 bases short and J 0 bases short, with 12 bases between. CDR3 sequence reads: CASSQDFPANSGNTIYF. CDR3 DNA: TGTGCCAGCAGCCAAGATTTTCCAGCAAACTCTGGAAACACCATATATTTT.

This clonotype was detected many times. The V gene is TRBV6-2 or TRBV6-3, the J gene TRBJ2-6, with D possibly matching TRBD2 (7 bases). V was pared by 2 bases and J by 2 bases, with 13 bases between. Germline loops: CDR1 MNHEY, CDR2 SVGEGT. This CDR3 has 17 amino acids. The CDR3 reads CASSYVAGAPGANVLTF. In DNA, the CDR3 is TGTGCCAGCAGTTACGTCGCGGGGGCGCCTGGGGCCAACGTCCTGACTTTC.

This clonotype was counted many times. J is TRBJ1-6 and V is TRBV7-2; 7 bases line up with TRBD1. Germline CDR1 reads SGHTA; CDR2 reads FQGNSA. Losses at the gene ends were 5 bases for V and 6 bases for J; bases not matched to a gene: 7. The CDR3 sequence is 15 residues long. The CDR3 coding sequence is TGTGCCAGCAGCACGCGGGACAGAAGTAATTCACCCCTCCACTTT. The encoded protein is CASSTRDRSNSPLHF.

At least ten counts were recorded for this clonotype. V gene TRBV12-3 or TRBV12-4 combines with J gene TRBJ1-5; the match to TRBD1 covers 11 bases. J lost 5 bases, V lost 7 bases, and 7 bases had no gene match. The CDR3 loop spans 15 amino acids. The CDR3 bases are TGTGCCAGCAACCACCTGGGACAGGGGGATCAGCCCCAGCATTTT. Translating it yields CASNHLGQGDQPQHF.

This clonotype came up a few times. This chain joins TRBV7-2 and TRBJ2-5; 8 nucleotides line up with TRBD2. CDR1 is SGHTA, CDR2 FQGNSA, per germline. With 9 bases clipped from V and 2 bases from J, the junction kept 14 bases outside the gene matches. There are 16 residues in the CDR3. In DNA form, the CDR3 reads TGTGCCAGAAGCCGGTCGGGGACTAGTTGGCAAGAGACCCAGTACTTC. It encodes CARSRSGTSWQETQYF.

This clonotype was picked up many times. The rearrangement joins TRBV9 to TRBJ2-5; possibly TRBD2 for D (5 bases). The CDR3 sequence is 15 residues long. The germline gives CDR1 SGDLS, CDR2 YYNGEE. V lost 0 bases and J 0 bases, leaving 9 bases between the germline ends. The CDR3 DNA sequence: TGTGCCAGCAGCGTAGGAACGGGGAACCAAGAGACCCAGTACTTC. It is translated as CASSVGTGNQETQYF. Together with reference TRBV9 and TRBJ2-5, the CDR3 gives the full variable domain: DSGVTQTPKHLITATGQRVTLRCSPRSGDLSVYWYQQSLDQGLQFLIQYYNGEERAKGNILERFSAQQFPDLHSELNLSSLELGDSALYFCASSVGTGNQETQYFGPGTRLLVL.

This clonotype was detected many times. The chain is built from TRBV6-1 and TRBJ1-1, with a weak D call TRBD1 (5 bases). Trimming removed 6 bases from V and 3 bases from J, with 11 bases in between. Per germline, CDR1 MNHNS and CDR2 SASEGT. The CDR3 contains 13 residues. CDR3 coding DNA: TGTGCCAGCAGACAGGCATCACACACTGAAGCTTTCTTT. Its translation: CASRQASHTEAFF.

On this clonotype itself: A much larger clone lies a single base off, so this may be a read error. The chain combines TRBV7-3 with TRBJ2-7, with D unclear. This CDR3 is built from 12 residues. The germline CDR1 and CDR2 sequences are SGHTA and FQGTGA. This chain's CDR3 is CACSLIGSEQCF. The CDR3, as DNA: TGTGCCTGCAGCTTAATAGGCTCCGAGCAGTGCTTC.